This T cell receptor beta chain is from a study of T-cell reconstitution after alpha-beta-depleted transplantation in children. Broader study findings: The authors attributed T-cell counts and diversity one year after transplant mostly to newly produced T cells.

In germline, CDR1 is MNHEY, CDR2 SVGEGT. Trimming cost V 7 bases and J 9 bases; bases outside gene matches: 13. The CDR3 has 16 amino acids. TCRbeta library construction was performed incorporating unique molecular identifiers. Each CDR3 protein gets one entry after TCRdb re-called the PCR reads with MiXCR. The sample contains approximately 230,000 distinct CDR3 sequences, roughly a quarter of which appear only once. As to this clonotype: Its target is not known.

The specimen comprised PBMCs, mostly from graft donor cells, sampled 360 days after TCRalphabeta/CD19-depleted stem cell transplant. The rearrangement uses TRBV6-2 or TRBV6-3 and TRBJ2-1, with TRBD2 matching over 12 bases. The origin of this receptor is a female patient aged 2 to 10 who had a stem cell transplant for congenital amegakaryocytic thrombocytopenia, so the T cells may come from the graft donor. The CDR3 sequence is CASTRRGTSGSCEQFF. CDR3 sequence (DNA): TGTGCCAGCACTCGTCGGGGGACTAGCGGGTCTTGTGAGCAGTTCTTC.